The rows below give T cell receptor beta chains drawn from one sample of a study of blood T cell repertoires in COVID-19. Generated by immunoSEQ multiplex PCR, the TCRdb table keeps only in-frame clones and is missing some. The sample holds more than 85,000 clones, 70% to 85% seen once. Sample: peripheral blood. Receptors were obtained from a human donor in a cohort sampled during active COVID-19. The CDR3 runs from the conserved cysteine through the conserved F or W. The D gene is left open where the match is weak. The size of a clone is reported for some rows only, either as once, few or many, or as a class for expanded clones.

clone size: .
V gene: TRBV9
D gene: .
CDR3 length: 13
J gene: TRBJ2-7
CDR3 DNA: TGTGCCAGCAGCGACGGCGGTTCCTACGAGCAGTACTTC
CDR3 protein: CASSDGGSYEQYF

clone size: .
V gene: TRBV7-2
D gene: .
CDR3 length: 13
J gene: TRBJ1-5
CDR3 DNA: TGTGCCAGCAGCTCACACAGGGACCAGCCCCAGCATTTT
CDR3 protein: CASSSHRDQPQHF

clone size: .
V gene: TRBV6-6
D gene: TRBD2
CDR3 length: 14
J gene: TRBJ2-5
CDR3 DNA: TGTGCCAGCAGTATAGCGGGTCGGATGGAGACCCAGTACTTC
CDR3 protein: CASSIAGRMETQYF

clone size: .
V gene: TRBV6-6
D gene: TRBD1
CDR3 length: 14
J gene: TRBJ1-2
CDR3 DNA: TGTGCCAGCAGTTACCCGGGGCAGGGGGCCCCTGTCACCTTC
CDR3 protein: CASSYPGQGAPVTF

clone size: .
V gene: TRBV12-5
D gene: .
CDR3 length: 15
J gene: TRBJ1-3
CDR3 DNA: TGTGCTAGTGGTTTGTTGTCCCTATCTGGAAACACCATATATTTT
CDR3 protein: CASGLLSLSGNTIYF

clone size: few
V gene: TRBV11-2
D gene: .
CDR3 length: 16
J gene: TRBJ2-1
CDR3 DNA: TGTGCCAGCAGCCGTTTGCTGGGCGGAGGATACAATGAGCAGTTCTTC
CDR3 protein: CASSRLLGGGYNEQFF

clone size: once
V gene: TRBV30
D gene: .
CDR3 length: 13
J gene: TRBJ1-4
CDR3 DNA: TGTGCCTGGAGGCCAGGGGCTACCGAAAAACTGTTTTTT
CDR3 protein: CAWRPGATEKLFF

clone size: few
V gene: TRBV5-1
D gene: .
CDR3 length: 15
J gene: TRBJ2-3
CDR3 DNA: TGCGCCAGCAGCTTGGTAAGAGGCATCACAGATACGCAGTATTTT
CDR3 protein: CASSLVRGITDTQYF

clone size: .
V gene: TRBV5-6
D gene: .
CDR3 length: 17
J gene: TRBJ2-2
CDR3 DNA: TGTGCCAGCAGCCCTCAGATACGGGGTTCGAACACCGGGGAGCTGTTTTTT
CDR3 protein: CASSPQIRGSNTGELFF

clone size: once
V gene: TRBV6-5
D gene: TRBD1
CDR3 length: 12
J gene: TRBJ1-2
CDR3 DNA: TGTGCCAGCAGTTTCAACAGGGGTGGCTACACCTTC
CDR3 protein: CASSFNRGGYTF

clone size: .
V gene: TRBV4-2
D gene: .
CDR3 length: 15
J gene: TRBJ1-2
CDR3 DNA: TGTGCCAGCAGCCAAGTGGGAGGAGGGAGCTATGGCTACACCTTC
CDR3 protein: CASSQVGGGSYGYTF

clone size: .
V gene: TRBV7-2
D gene: .
CDR3 length: 15
J gene: TRBJ2-1
CDR3 DNA: TGTGCCAGCAGCTTAGCGTGGGAGGGGGTCGGTGAGCAGTTCTTC
CDR3 protein: CASSLAWEGVGEQFF

clone size: once
V gene: TRBV3-1/TRBV3-2
D gene: TRBD1
CDR3 length: 14
J gene: TRBJ1-1
CDR3 DNA: TGTGCCAGCAGGGAGGGACAGGGGGGCACTGAAGCTTTCTTT
CDR3 protein: CASREGQGGTEAFF

clone size: once
V gene: TRBV24-1
D gene: .
CDR3 length: 14
J gene: TRBJ1-2
CDR3 DNA: TGTGCCACCAGTGAGGCTGATACAGGATATGGCTACACCTTC
CDR3 protein: CATSEADTGYGYTF

clone size: .
V gene: TRBV7-3
D gene: TRBD2
CDR3 length: 16
J gene: TRBJ2-1
CDR3 DNA: TGTGCCAGCAGCACGGGACTAGCGGGAGGCTACAATGAGCAGTTCTTC
CDR3 protein: CASSTGLAGGYNEQFF

clone size: once
V gene: TRBV11-3
D gene: TRBD2
CDR3 length: 14
J gene: TRBJ2-2
CDR3 DNA: TGTGCCAGCGAGACGGGAGGGGGCACCGGGGAGCTGTTTTTT
CDR3 protein: CASETGGGTGELFF

clone size: .
V gene: TRBV5-1
D gene: .
CDR3 length: 16
J gene: TRBJ1-4
CDR3 DNA: TGCGCCAGCTCTCTTGGGGGGGAAGCAACTAATGAAAAACTGTTTTTT
CDR3 protein: CASSLGGEATNEKLFF

clone size: .
V gene: TRBV19
D gene: .
CDR3 length: 12
J gene: TRBJ2-1
CDR3 DNA: TGTGCCAGTAGTATAGCCGGGGATGAGCAGTTCTTC
CDR3 protein: CASSIAGDEQFF

clone size: .
V gene: TRBV3-1/TRBV3-2
D gene: .
CDR3 length: 14
J gene: TRBJ2-7
CDR3 DNA: TGTGCCAGCAGCCTCGGGACACCATCCTACGAGCAGTACTTC
CDR3 protein: CASSLGTPSYEQYF

clone size: .
V gene: TRBV10-3
D gene: .
CDR3 length: 14
J gene: TRBJ2-3
CDR3 DNA: TGTGCCATCGCTCCGGACACTAGCACAGATACGCAGTATTTT
CDR3 protein: CAIAPDTSTDTQYF

clone size: .
V gene: TRBV7-3
D gene: .
CDR3 length: 13
J gene: TRBJ1-1
CDR3 DNA: TGTGCCAGCAGCTTAGGAGGCTTCACTGAAGCTTTCTTT
CDR3 protein: CASSLGGFTEAFF

clone size: .
V gene: TRBV5-8
D gene: TRBD1
CDR3 length: 15
J gene: TRBJ1-5
CDR3 DNA: TGTGCCAGCAGCAAGGGGGCTCGGAGCAATCAGCCCCAGCATTTT
CDR3 protein: CASSKGARSNQPQHF

clone size: .
V gene: TRBV4-1
D gene: TRBD1
CDR3 length: 14
J gene: TRBJ2-7
CDR3 DNA: TGCGCCAGCAGCCATCCGGGACAGAGATACGAGCAGTACTTC
CDR3 protein: CASSHPGQRYEQYF

clone size: .
V gene: TRBV6-1
D gene: .
CDR3 length: 16
J gene: TRBJ1-5
CDR3 DNA: TGTGCCAGCAGTGAAGGGAATGCGGGGTGGGGCCAGCCCCAGCATTTT
CDR3 protein: CASSEGNAGWGQPQHF

clone size: .
V gene: TRBV9
D gene: TRBD1
CDR3 length: 15
J gene: TRBJ1-1
CDR3 DNA: TGTGCCAGCAGCGTCGGGGACAGACTGAACACTGAAGCTTTCTTT
CDR3 protein: CASSVGDRLNTEAFF

clone size: .
V gene: TRBV9
D gene: .
CDR3 length: 14
J gene: TRBJ1-1
CDR3 DNA: TGTGCCAGCAGCCCCCGCGACGGGTTGGATGGAGCTTTCTTT
CDR3 protein: CASSPRDGLDGAFF

clone size: .
V gene: TRBV19
D gene: TRBD1
CDR3 length: 17
J gene: TRBJ1-2
CDR3 DNA: TGTGCCAGTAGTATGGAATGGGGACAGGGCCCCCGGTGGGGCTACACCTTC
CDR3 protein: CASSMEWGQGPRWGYTF

clone size: .
V gene: TRBV4-1
D gene: .
CDR3 length: 15
J gene: TRBJ2-7
CDR3 DNA: TGCGCCAGCAGCCAAGCCTCACAGGGACCCTACGAGCAGTACTTC
CDR3 protein: CASSQASQGPYEQYF

clone size: many
V gene: TRBV10-3
D gene: TRBD1
CDR3 length: 14
J gene: TRBJ1-5
CDR3 DNA: TGTGCCATCTCCCCGGGACAGGTCAATCAGCCCCAGCATTTT
CDR3 protein: CAISPGQVNQPQHF

clone size: .
V gene: TRBV9
D gene: .
CDR3 length: 15
J gene: TRBJ2-1
CDR3 DNA: TGTGCCAGCAGCTTCGGACAGAGCTCCTACAATGAGCAGTTCTTC
CDR3 protein: CASSFGQSSYNEQFF

clone size: .
V gene: TRBV5-4
D gene: .
CDR3 length: 16
J gene: TRBJ1-1
CDR3 DNA: TGTGCCAGCAGCTTGGGAGGGGCCCAGGGGATTAGTGAAGCTTTCTTT
CDR3 protein: CASSLGGAQGISEAFF

clone size: .
V gene: TRBV7-3
D gene: TRBD2
CDR3 length: 15
J gene: TRBJ2-7
CDR3 DNA: TGTGCCAGCAGCCCCGCCGCTAGCGGACCCTACGAGCAGTACTTC
CDR3 protein: CASSPAASGPYEQYF